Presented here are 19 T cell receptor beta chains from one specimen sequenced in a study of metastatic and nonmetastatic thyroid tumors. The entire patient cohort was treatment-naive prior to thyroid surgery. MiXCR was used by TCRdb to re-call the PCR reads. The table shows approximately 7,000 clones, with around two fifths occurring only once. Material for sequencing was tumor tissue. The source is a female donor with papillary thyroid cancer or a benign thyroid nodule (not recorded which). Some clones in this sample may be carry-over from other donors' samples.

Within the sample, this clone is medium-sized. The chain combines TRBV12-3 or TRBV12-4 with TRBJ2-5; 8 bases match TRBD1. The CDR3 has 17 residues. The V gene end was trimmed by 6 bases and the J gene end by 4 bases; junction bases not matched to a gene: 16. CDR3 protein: CASRKTGGVGDRETQYF. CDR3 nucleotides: TGTGCCAGCAGGAAAACAGGGGGAGTAGGGGACCGAGAGACCCAGTACTTC.

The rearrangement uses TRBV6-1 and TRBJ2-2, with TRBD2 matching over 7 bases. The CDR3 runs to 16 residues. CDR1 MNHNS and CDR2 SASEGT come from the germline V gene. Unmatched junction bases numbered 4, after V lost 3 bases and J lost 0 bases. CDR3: CASSDVGLSNTGELFF. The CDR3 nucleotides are TGTGCCAGCAGTGATGTGGGACTATCGAACACCGGGGAGCTGTTTTTT.

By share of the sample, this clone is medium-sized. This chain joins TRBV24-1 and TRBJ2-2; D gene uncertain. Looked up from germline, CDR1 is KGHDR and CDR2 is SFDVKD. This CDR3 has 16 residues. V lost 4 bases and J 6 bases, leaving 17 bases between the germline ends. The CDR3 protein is CATSDPRTVLAGELFF. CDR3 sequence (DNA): TGTGCCACCAGTGACCCTCGGACGGTCCTGGCCGGGGAGCTGTTTTTT.

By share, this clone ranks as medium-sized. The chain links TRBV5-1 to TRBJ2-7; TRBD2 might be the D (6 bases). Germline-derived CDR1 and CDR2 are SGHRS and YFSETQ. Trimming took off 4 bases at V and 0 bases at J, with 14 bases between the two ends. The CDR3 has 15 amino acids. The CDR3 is CASSVVISGSYEQYF. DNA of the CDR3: TGCGCCAGCAGCGTGGTAATTAGCGGCTCCTACGAGCAGTACTTC. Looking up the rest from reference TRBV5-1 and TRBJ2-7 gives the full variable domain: KAGVTQTPRYLIKTRGQQVTLSCSPISGHRSVSWYQQTPGQGLQFLFEYFSETQRNKGNFPGRFSGRQFSNSRSEMNVSTLELGDSALYLCASSVVISGSYEQYFGPGTRLTVT.

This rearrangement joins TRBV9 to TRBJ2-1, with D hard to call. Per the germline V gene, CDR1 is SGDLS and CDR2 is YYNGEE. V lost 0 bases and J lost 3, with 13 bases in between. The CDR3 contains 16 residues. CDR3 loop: CASSVAARVLYNEQFF. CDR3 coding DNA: TGTGCCAGCAGCGTAGCCGCTAGAGTACTCTACAATGAGCAGTTCTTC.

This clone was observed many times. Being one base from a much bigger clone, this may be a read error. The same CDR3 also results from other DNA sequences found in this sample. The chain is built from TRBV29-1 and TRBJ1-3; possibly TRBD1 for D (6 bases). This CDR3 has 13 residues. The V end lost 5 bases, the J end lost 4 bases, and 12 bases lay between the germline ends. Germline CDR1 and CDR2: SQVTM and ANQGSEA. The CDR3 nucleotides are TGCAGCGTTTGGACAGACTCCGGAAACACCATATATTTT. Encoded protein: CSVWTDSGNTIYF.

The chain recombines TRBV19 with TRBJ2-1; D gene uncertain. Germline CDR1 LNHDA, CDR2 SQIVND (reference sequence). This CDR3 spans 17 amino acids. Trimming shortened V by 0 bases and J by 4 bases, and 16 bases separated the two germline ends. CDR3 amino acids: CASSIDRSSSGYNEQFF. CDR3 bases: TGTGCCAGTAGTATAGATCGCTCTTCCTCCGGGTACAATGAGCAGTTCTTC. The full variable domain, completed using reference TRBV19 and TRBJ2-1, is DGGITQSPKYLFRKEGQNVTLSCEQNLNHDAMYWYRQDPGQGLRLIYYSQIVNDFQKGDIAEGYSVSREKKESFPLTVTSAQKNPTAFYLCASSIDRSSSGYNEQFFGPGTRLTVL.

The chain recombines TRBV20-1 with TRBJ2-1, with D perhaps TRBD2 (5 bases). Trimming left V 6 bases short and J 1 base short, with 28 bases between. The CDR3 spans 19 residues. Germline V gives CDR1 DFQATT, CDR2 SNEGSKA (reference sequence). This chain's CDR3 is CSASMSGGGFAGSYNEQFF. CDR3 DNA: TGCAGTGCCTCAATGAGTGGAGGAGGTTTTGCAGGTTCCTACAATGAGCAGTTCTTC.

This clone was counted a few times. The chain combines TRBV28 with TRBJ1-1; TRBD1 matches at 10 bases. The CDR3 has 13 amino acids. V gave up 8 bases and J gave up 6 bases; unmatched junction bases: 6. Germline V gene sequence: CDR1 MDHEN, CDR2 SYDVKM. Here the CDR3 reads CASHRDRGAEAFF. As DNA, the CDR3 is TGTGCCAGCCACCGGGACAGGGGTGCTGAAGCTTTCTTT.

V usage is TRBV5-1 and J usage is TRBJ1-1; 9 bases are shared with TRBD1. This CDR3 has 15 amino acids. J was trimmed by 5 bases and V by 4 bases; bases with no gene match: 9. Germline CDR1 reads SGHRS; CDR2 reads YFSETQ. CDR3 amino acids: CASSPNGQGKTEAFF. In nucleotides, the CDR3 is TGCGCCAGCAGCCCAAACGGACAGGGGAAAACTGAAGCTTTCTTT.

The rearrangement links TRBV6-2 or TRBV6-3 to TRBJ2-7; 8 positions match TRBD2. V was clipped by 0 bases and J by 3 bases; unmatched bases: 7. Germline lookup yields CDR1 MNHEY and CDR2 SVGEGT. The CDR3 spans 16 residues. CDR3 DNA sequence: TGTGCCAGCAGTTACTCGAATCTGGCGGGAGGCTACGAGCAGTACTTC. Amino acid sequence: CASSYSNLAGGYEQYF.

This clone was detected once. The CDR3 spells CSATQNRGLSTHPHGQETQYF. In DNA form, the CDR3 reads TGCAGTGCCACACAAAACAGGGGGCTCTCAACCCACCCACATGGACAAGAGACCCAGTACTTC. This chain joins TRBV20-1 and TRBJ2-5; 9 bases match TRBD1. V was pared by 6 bases and J by 2 bases, with 28 bases of the junction left unmatched. The CDR3 is 21 residues long. Germline V gene lookup returns CDR1 DFQATT and CDR2 SNEGSKA (reference sequence).

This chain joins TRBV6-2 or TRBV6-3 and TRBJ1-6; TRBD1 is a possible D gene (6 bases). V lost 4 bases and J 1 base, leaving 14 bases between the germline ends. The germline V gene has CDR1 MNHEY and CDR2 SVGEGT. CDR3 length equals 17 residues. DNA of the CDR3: TGTGCCAGCAGTTTCCGACAGGAACGGTCCTATAATTCACCCCTCCACTTT. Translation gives CASSFRQERSYNSPLHF.

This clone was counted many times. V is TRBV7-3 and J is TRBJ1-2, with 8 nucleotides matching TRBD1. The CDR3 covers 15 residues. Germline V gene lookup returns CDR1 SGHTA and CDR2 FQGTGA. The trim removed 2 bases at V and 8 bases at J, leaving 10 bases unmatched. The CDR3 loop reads CASSLDPGGLQGYTF. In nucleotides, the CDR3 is TGTGCCAGCAGCTTAGATCCAGGGGGCCTGCAAGGCTACACCTTC.

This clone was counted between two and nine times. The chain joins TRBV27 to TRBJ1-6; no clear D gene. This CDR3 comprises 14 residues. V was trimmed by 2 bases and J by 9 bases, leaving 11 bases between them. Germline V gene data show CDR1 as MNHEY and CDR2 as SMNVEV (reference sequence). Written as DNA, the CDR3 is TGTGCCAGCAGTTTACAGTTAGTCAGTTCACCCCTCCACTTT. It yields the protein CASSLQLVSSPLHF.

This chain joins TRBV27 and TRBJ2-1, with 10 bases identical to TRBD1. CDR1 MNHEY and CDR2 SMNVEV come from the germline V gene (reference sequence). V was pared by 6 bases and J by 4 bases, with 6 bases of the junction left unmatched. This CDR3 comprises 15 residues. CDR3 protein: CASRTGQGGYNEQFF. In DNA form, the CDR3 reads TGTGCCAGCAGAACTGGACAGGGGGGTTACAATGAGCAGTTCTTC.

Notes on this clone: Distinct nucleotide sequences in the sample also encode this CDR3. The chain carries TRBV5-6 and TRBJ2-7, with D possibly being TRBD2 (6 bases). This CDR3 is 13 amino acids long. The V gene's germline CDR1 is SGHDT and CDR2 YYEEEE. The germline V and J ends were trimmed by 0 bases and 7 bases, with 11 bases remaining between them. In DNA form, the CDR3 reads TGTGCCAGCAGCTTGGGAGGTGGGGGGGAGCAGTACTTC. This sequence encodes CASSLGGGGEQYF.

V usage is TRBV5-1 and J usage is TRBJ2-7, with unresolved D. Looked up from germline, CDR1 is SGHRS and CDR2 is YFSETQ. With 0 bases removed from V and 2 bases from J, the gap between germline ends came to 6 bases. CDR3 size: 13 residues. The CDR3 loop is CASSLAVTYEQYF. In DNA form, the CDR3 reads TGCGCCAGCAGCTTGGCAGTCACCTACGAGCAGTACTTC.

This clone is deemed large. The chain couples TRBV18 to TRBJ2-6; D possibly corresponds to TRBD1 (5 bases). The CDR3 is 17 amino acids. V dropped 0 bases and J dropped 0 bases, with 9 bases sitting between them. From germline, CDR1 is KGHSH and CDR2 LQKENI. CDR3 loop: CASSPPRQLSGANVLTF. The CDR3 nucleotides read TGTGCCAGCTCACCACCGCGACAGCTCTCTGGGGCCAACGTCCTGACTTTC.